This T cell receptor (beta chain) originates from a study of T cell changes during pregnancy in multiple sclerosis. There are 13 residues in the CDR3. CDR1 is SEHNR and CDR2 is FQNEAQ in the germline V gene (reference sequence). Trimming stripped 2 bases from V and 4 bases from J, with 9 bases between. Assay: immunoSEQ multiplex PCR; the TCRdb copy retains only in-frame clones and omits some. Of about 40,000 clones listed, about 92% are singletons. The chain employs TRBV7-9 and TRBJ2-7; maybe TRBD2 (6 bases). This TCR came from a female donor with multiple sclerosis, enrolled in a pregnancy study. The input for sequencing was CD8+ T cells from peripheral blood mononuclear cells, taken in the third trimester of pregnancy. The CDR3 coding sequence is TGTGCCAGCAGCTTACCAGGGAGGTACGAGCAGTACTTC. Residues: CASSLPGRYEQYF. The full variable domain, rest sourced from reference TRBV7-9 and TRBJ2-7, is DTGVSQNPRHKITKRGQNVTFRCDPISEHNRLYWYRQTLGQGPEFLTYFQNEAQLEKSRLLSDRFSAERPKGSFSTLEIQRTEQGDSAMYLCASSLPGRYEQYFGPGTRLTVT.